Only a few counts were recorded for the clone carrying this T cell receptor beta chain. The data are from a study of blood T cell repertoires in COVID-19. Germline V CDR1 and CDR2: SGHAT, FQNNGV. The CDR3 runs to 15 residues. V gave up 3 bases and J gave up 2 bases, with 12 bases separating them. Some clones are missing from TCRdb's copy, which holds only in-frame ones; the method was immunoSEQ multiplex PCR. The sample includes about 120,000 clones, roughly 70% seen only once; the top ten take 0.86%. This receptor was obtained from a human donor with acute or convalescent COVID-19. The donor label of this sample is uncertain. V usage is TRBV11-2 and J usage is TRBJ2-3; no clear D. The sample consisted of peripheral blood. For the CDR3, the DNA is TGTGCCAGCAGCTTGGGCACAGTTGACACAGATACGCAGTATTTT. This translates into CASSLGTVDTDTQYF.